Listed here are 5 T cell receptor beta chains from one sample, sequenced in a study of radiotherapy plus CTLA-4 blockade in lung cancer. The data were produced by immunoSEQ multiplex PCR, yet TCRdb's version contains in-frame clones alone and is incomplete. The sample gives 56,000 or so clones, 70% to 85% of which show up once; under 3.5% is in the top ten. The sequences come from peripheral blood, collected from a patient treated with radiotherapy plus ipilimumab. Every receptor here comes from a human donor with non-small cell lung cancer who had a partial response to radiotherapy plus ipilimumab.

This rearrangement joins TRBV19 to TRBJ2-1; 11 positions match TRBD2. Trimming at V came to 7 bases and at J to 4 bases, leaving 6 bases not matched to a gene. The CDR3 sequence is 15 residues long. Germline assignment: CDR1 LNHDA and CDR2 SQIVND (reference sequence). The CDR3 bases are TGTGCCAGTACCAAACTAGCGGGGGAGTACAATGAGCAGTTCTTC. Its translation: CASTKLAGEYNEQFF.

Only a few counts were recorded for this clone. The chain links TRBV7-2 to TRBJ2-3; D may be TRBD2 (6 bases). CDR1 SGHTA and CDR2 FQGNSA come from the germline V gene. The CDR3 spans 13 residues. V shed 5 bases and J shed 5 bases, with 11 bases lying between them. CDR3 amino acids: CASSLGGRDTQYF. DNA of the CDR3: TGTGCCAGCAGCCTCGGGGGTAGAGATACGCAGTATTTT.

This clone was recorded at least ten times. For the CDR3, the DNA is TGTGCCAGCAGCTCAGGCCTTTTGGCTAATGAAAAACTGTTTTTT. This codes for CASSSGLLANEKLFF. This chain connects TRBV7-9 to TRBJ1-4; D ambiguous. With 4 bases removed from V and 3 bases from J, the gap between germline ends came to 12 bases. This CDR3 contains 15 residues. Germline CDR1 SEHNR, CDR2 FQNEAQ (reference sequence).

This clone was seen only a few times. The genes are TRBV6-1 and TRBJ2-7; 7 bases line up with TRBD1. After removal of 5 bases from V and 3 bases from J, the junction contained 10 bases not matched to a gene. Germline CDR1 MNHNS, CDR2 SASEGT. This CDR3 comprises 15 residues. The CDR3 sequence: CASSQTETGFYEQYF. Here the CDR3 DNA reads TGTGCCAGCAGTCAAACCGAGACAGGGTTCTACGAGCAGTACTTC.

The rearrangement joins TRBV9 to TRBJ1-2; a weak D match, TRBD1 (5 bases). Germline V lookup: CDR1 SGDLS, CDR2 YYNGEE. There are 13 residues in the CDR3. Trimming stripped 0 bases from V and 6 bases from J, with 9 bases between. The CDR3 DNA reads TGTGCCAGCAGCGTAGGGGGGGGGAATGGCTACACCTTC. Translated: CASSVGGGNGYTF.